The 29 T cell receptor beta chains presented below share a single source sample, sequenced in a study of blood T cell repertoires in COVID-19 (dated by TCRdb to about 2020). The receptor library was made with the immunoSEQ multiplex PCR assay. What TCRdb holds here is the immuneACCESS table cut down to in-frame rearrangements. Part of the clones is not present; checked against another copy, under half of the missing clones reflect an unresolved V gene, and the others are unexplained. Across this sample there are more than 200,000 clones, with roughly four fifths seen only once. The ten biggest clones cover about 4.2% of the sample. The specimen was peripheral blood. The source is a man aged 45-60 years with active or convalescent COVID-19.

This clone has ten or more counts. The J gene is TRBJ1-2, the V gene TRBV7-2; no clear D. There are 17 residues in the CDR3. Germline CDR1 is SGHTA and CDR2 is FQGNSA. V gave up 2 bases and J gave up 8 bases, with 24 bases separating them. In nucleotides, the CDR3 is TGTGCCAGCAGCTTAACCCCCAGAAACCCCTTCCATTCAGGCTACACCTTC. Protein: CASSLTPRNPFHSGYTF.

J is TRBJ2-3 and V is TRBV5-1; TRBD2 aligns across 14 bases. The J segment lost 4 bases and the V segment lost 4 bases, leaving 5 bases of the junction unmatched. CDR3 length: 16 amino acids. Per germline, CDR1 SGHRS and CDR2 YFSETQ. CDR3 DNA sequence: TGCGCCAGCAGCGCGACTAGCGGGGGGGCCCCAGATACGCAGTATTTT. It translates to CASSATSGGAPDTQYF. Full variable domain (remainder filled in from reference TRBV5-1 and TRBJ2-3): KAGVTQTPRYLIKTRGQQVTLSCSPISGHRSVSWYQQTPGQGLQFLFEYFSETQRNKGNFPGRFSGRQFSNSRSEMNVSTLELGDSALYLCASSATSGGAPDTQYFGPGTRLTVL.

The chain links TRBV5-1 to TRBJ2-7; D may be TRBD1 (6 bases). Trimming took off 1 base at V and 5 bases at J, with 7 bases between the two ends. The CDR3 extends over 12 amino acids. Germline V gene data show CDR1 as SGHRS and CDR2 as YFSETQ. The CDR3 sequence: CASSLTGHEQYF. The CDR3 coding sequence is TGCGCCAGCAGCTTGACAGGGCACGAGCAGTACTTC. Complete variable domain (other parts from reference TRBV5-1 and TRBJ2-7): KAGVTQTPRYLIKTRGQQVTLSCSPISGHRSVSWYQQTPGQGLQFLFEYFSETQRNKGNFPGRFSGRQFSNSRSEMNVSTLELGDSALYLCASSLTGHEQYFGPGTRLTVT.

The count of this clone is one. The chain's CDR3 is CASSFLPGQYEQYF. CDR3 in DNA: TGCGCCAGCAGCTTCCTCCCGGGACAGTACGAGCAGTACTTC. The chain employs TRBV5-1 and TRBJ2-7; 7 bases agree with TRBD1. The trim removed 2 bases at V and 4 bases at J, leaving 6 bases unmatched. This CDR3 spans 14 amino acids. Looked up from germline, CDR1 is SGHRS and CDR2 is YFSETQ.

This chain joins TRBV6-5 and TRBJ2-2; 9 bases agree with TRBD2. Unmatched junction bases numbered 4, after V lost 10 bases and J lost 4 bases. The germline V gene encodes CDR1 MNHEY and CDR2 SVGAGI. The CDR3 loop spans 13 amino acids. The CDR3 protein is CANQRGATGELFF. The CDR3 bases are TGTGCCAACCAGCGGGGGGCCACCGGGGAGCTGTTTTTT.

In its sample, this clone was seen a few times. CDR3 protein: CASSQDPSEEKLFF. The CDR3, as DNA: TGCGCCAGCAGCCAAGACCCGAGTGAAGAAAAACTGTTTTTT. V gene TRBV4-3 combines with J gene TRBJ1-4; D call uncertain. This CDR3 has 14 amino acids. The germline CDR1 and CDR2 sequences are LGHNA and YSLEER. V was cut by 0 bases and J by 8 bases, with 10 bases left in between.

The J gene is TRBJ1-2, the V gene TRBV7-2; 10 bases match TRBD1. Germline loops: CDR1 SGHTA, CDR2 FQGNSA. V dropped 4 bases and J dropped 4; count of bases not matched to a gene: 9. CDR3 length: 16 residues. The chain's CDR3 is CASSYSTGGDPYGYTF. CDR3 nucleotides: TGTGCCAGCAGCTATTCGACAGGGGGCGACCCCTATGGCTACACCTTC.

The chain uses TRBV7-9 and TRBJ2-7, with a tentative D call TRBD2 (7 bases). V dropped 5 bases and J dropped 7 bases, with 21 bases sitting between them. The CDR3 runs to 15 residues. The germline V gene has CDR1 SEHNR and CDR2 FQNEAQ (reference sequence). The CDR3 DNA reads TGTGCCAGCAGCCAACAGGGAGCGGGGATGTGGGAGCAGTACTTC. As protein: CASSQQGAGMWEQYF.

The rearrangement joins TRBV12-3 or TRBV12-4 to TRBJ1-3; D is unresolved. Trimming cost V 6 bases and J 4 bases, with 7 bases left between them. CDR3 size: 12 residues. CDR3 DNA sequence: TGTGCCAGCAGCCCCCAGGGAAACACCATATATTTT. This sequence encodes CASSPQGNTIYF.

The V gene is TRBV29-1, the J gene TRBJ2-3; 7 nucleotides match TRBD2. CDR1 is SQVTM and CDR2 is ANQGSEA in the germline V gene. The CDR3 is 15 residues long. The trim removed 2 bases at V and 1 base at J, leaving 6 bases unmatched. The CDR3 loop reads CSVETAGIGTDTQYF. The CDR3 coding sequence is TGCAGCGTTGAAACAGCGGGGATTGGCACAGATACGCAGTATTTT.

The V call is TRBV5-4, the J call TRBJ2-3; a possible D gene is TRBD1 (6 bases). V lost 0 bases to trimming and J lost 2 bases, with 7 bases between them. The CDR3 is made up of 14 amino acids. Germline CDR1 SGHNT, CDR2 YYREEE (reference sequence). The CDR3 nucleotides read TGTGCCAGCAGCTTGGGACAGGCCACAGATACGCAGTATTTT. This codes for CASSLGQATDTQYF.

The chain joins TRBV28 to TRBJ1-5; tentatively, D is TRBD1 (5 bases). The V and J ends lost 7 bases and 5 bases respectively, with 15 bases between them. CDR1 is MDHEN and CDR2 is SYDVKM in the germline V gene. CDR3 size: 14 residues. CDR3 DNA: TGTGCCAGCAACGTGGGGCAGATAGATCAGCCCCAGCATTTT. This translates into CASNVGQIDQPQHF.

Only one count was recorded for this clone. Possible read error: a much larger clone is one base away. This CDR3 is also generated by other DNA sequences in the sample. Written as DNA, the CDR3 is TGTGCTAGCGCGACTTATAATTCACCCCTCCACTTT. It codes for CASATYNSPLHF. This rearrangement joins TRBV7-2 to TRBJ1-6; unclear D gene. The CDR3 extends over 12 amino acids. Germline V gene data show CDR1 as SGHTA and CDR2 as FQGNSA.

The chain couples TRBV7-2 to TRBJ1-5; 7 nucleotides agree with TRBD1. Germline V gene data show CDR1 as SGHTA and CDR2 as FQGNSA. V was clipped by 4 bases and J by 4 bases; unmatched bases: 10. The CDR3 runs to 16 residues. The CDR3 reads CASSSSTGERNQPQHF. The CDR3 nucleotides are TGTGCCAGCAGCTCCAGCACAGGGGAAAGGAATCAGCCCCAGCATTTT. The full variable domain, in which reference TRBV7-2 and TRBJ1-5 provide the parts outside the CDR3, is GAGVSQSPSNKVTEKGKDVELRCDPISGHTALYWYRQSLGQGLEFLIYFQGNSAPDKSGLPSDRFSAERTGGSVSTLTIQRTQQEDSAVYLCASSSSTGERNQPQHFGDGTRLSIL.

The V call is TRBV4-3, the J call TRBJ2-3; 10 bases are a match to TRBD2. The CDR3 is 16 residues long. Germline loops: CDR1 LGHNA, CDR2 YSLEER. J gave up 0 bases and V 2 bases, and 2 bases lay outside the gene matches. CDR3 nucleotide sequence: TGCGCCAGCAGCCAATTACTAGCGGGGAGCACAGATACGCAGTATTTT. Protein: CASSQLLAGSTDTQYF.

This clone was seen only once. The rearrangement joins TRBV4-2 to TRBJ2-3; TRBD2 agrees at 10 bases. The germline gives CDR1 LGHNA, CDR2 YNFKEQ. V dropped 2 bases and J dropped 2; count of bases not matched to a gene: 10. CDR3 length: 18 amino acids. DNA of the CDR3: TGTGCCAGCAGCCAACCGAGCGGGGGGGCGACACACACAGATACGCAGTATTTT. This translates into CASSQPSGGATHTDTQYF.

This sequence joins TRBV4-2 and TRBJ1-3, with D maybe TRBD1 (6 bases). This CDR3 is built from 16 residues. Per the germline V gene, CDR1 is LGHNA and CDR2 is YNFKEQ. The V and J ends lost 1 base and 0 bases respectively, with 10 bases between them. The CDR3 reads CASSQAGQSSGNTIYF. The CDR3 coding sequence is TGTGCCAGCAGCCAAGCCGGACAGAGCTCTGGAAACACCATATATTTT.

The chain links TRBV29-1 to TRBJ1-2, with D unclear. The V gene's germline CDR1 is SQVTM and CDR2 ANQGSEA. V was clipped by 4 bases and J by 4 bases, with 13 bases between them. This CDR3 contains 13 residues. DNA for the CDR3: TGCAGCGTTGTAGACGGGAAGTTCTATGGCTACACCTTC. This translates into CSVVDGKFYGYTF.

The chain joins TRBV7-8 to TRBJ1-4, with D maybe TRBD1 (6 bases). CDR1 is SGHVS and CDR2 is FQNEAQ in the germline V gene. V was clipped by 5 bases and J by 8 bases, with 9 bases between them. The CDR3 consists of 12 residues. Written as DNA, the CDR3 is TGTGCCAGCAGCGACACAGGGGAAAAACTGTTTTTT. This codes for CASSDTGEKLFF.

V and J are TRBV30 and TRBJ2-1; 7 nucleotides line up with TRBD1. Germline CDR1 and CDR2: GTSNPN and SVGIG (reference sequence). The CDR3 length is 13 residues. V lost 3 bases and J lost 9; bases outside the gene matches: 8. The CDR3 spells CAWRPQGVGEQFF. CDR3 nucleotides: TGTGCCTGGAGACCCCAGGGGGTAGGTGAGCAGTTCTTC.

The chain is built from TRBV18 and TRBJ1-1; TRBD1 agrees at 9 bases. CDR3 length: 14 amino acids. Trimming at V came to 6 bases and at J to 3 bases, leaving 5 bases not matched to a gene. Germline CDR1 is KGHSH and CDR2 is LQKENI. As DNA, the CDR3 is TGTGCCAGCTCCCCCAGGACAGGGGACACTGAAGCTTTCTTT. Translation gives CASSPRTGDTEAFF.

The chain uses TRBV5-1 and TRBJ1-1; D gene uncertain. In germline, CDR1 is SGHRS, CDR2 YFSETQ. This CDR3 contains 14 residues. V lost 4 bases to trimming and J lost 1 base, with 11 bases between them. The DNA for the CDR3 is TGCGCCAGCAGCGGCGAGCGCAGGAACACTGAAGCTTTCTTT. As protein: CASSGERRNTEAFF.

This clone turned up a few times. This sequence joins TRBV23-1 and TRBJ1-3; 11 bases fit TRBD1. TRBV23-1 is designated an ORF whose function remains uncertain. This CDR3 spans 18 amino acids. The trim removed 4 bases at V and 0 bases at J, leaving 8 bases unmatched. DNA for the CDR3: TGCGCCAGCAGTCGGGGGACAGGGGGTAAAACCTCTGGAAACACCATATATTTT. It codes for CASSRGTGGKTSGNTIYF.

The chain employs TRBV6-5 and TRBJ1-4, with 7 bases fitting TRBD1. The germline V gene encodes CDR1 MNHEY and CDR2 SVGAGI. The V segment lost 6 bases and the J segment 6 bases; nucleotides outside the gene matches: 10. The CDR3 sequence is 15 residues long. The CDR3 is CASRTRQGGHEKLFF. The CDR3 DNA follows: TGTGCCAGCAGGACGCGACAGGGCGGGCATGAAAAACTGTTTTTT.

This chain links TRBV7-2 with TRBJ2-2, with TRBD2 matching over 9 bases. Trimming removed 5 bases from V and 5 bases from J; junction bases left unmatched: 9. This CDR3 spans 16 amino acids. CDR1 and CDR2 (germline): SGHTA, FQGNSA. The CDR3, as DNA: TGTGCCAGCAGCCCCGGAGGAGCGGGGGGAACCGGGGAGCTGTTTTTT. Encoded protein: CASSPGGAGGTGELFF. The complete variable domain, with remaining parts taken from reference TRBV7-2 and TRBJ2-2, reads GAGVSQSPSNKVTEKGKDVELRCDPISGHTALYWYRQSLGQGLEFLIYFQGNSAPDKSGLPSDRFSAERTGGSVSTLTIQRTQQEDSAVYLCASSPGGAGGTGELFFGEGSRLTVL.

As DNA, the CDR3 is TGTGCCAGCTCACCGGACAGAGCGGGAGGCTACACCTTC. Translating it yields CASSPDRAGGYTF. This sequence joins TRBV18 and TRBJ1-2, with a possible D match to TRBD1 (6 bases). V gave up 3 bases and J gave up 8 bases, with 13 bases separating them. This CDR3 has 13 amino acids. Per germline, CDR1 KGHSH and CDR2 LQKENI.

The genes are TRBV9 and TRBJ2-7; D gene unclear. The V end was cut by 4 bases, the J end by 1 base, with 12 bases between. CDR1 and CDR2 from the germline V gene are SGDLS and YYNGEE. The CDR3 contains 14 residues. CDR3 loop: CASSPDTTSYEQYF. The CDR3 nucleotides read TGTGCCAGCAGCCCCGACACCACGTCCTACGAGCAGTACTTC.

This chain links TRBV7-2 with TRBJ2-1; 8 bases fit TRBD2. The junction had 4 bases not matched to a gene; V was cut back by 6 bases and J by 0 bases. The CDR3 is 15 residues long. Germline V gene sequence: CDR1 SGHTA, CDR2 FQGNSA. The CDR3 DNA reads as TGTGCCAGCAGACGAAGCGGGGGCTCCTACAATGAGCAGTTCTTC. It yields the protein CASRRSGGSYNEQFF. Filled out from reference TRBV7-2 and TRBJ2-1, the complete variable domain reads GAGVSQSPSNKVTEKGKDVELRCDPISGHTALYWYRQSLGQGLEFLIYFQGNSAPDKSGLPSDRFSAERTGGSVSTLTIQRTQQEDSAVYLCASRRSGGSYNEQFFGPGTRLTVL.

The rearrangement uses TRBV19 and TRBJ2-1; 7 nucleotides agree with TRBD2. V lost 5 bases to trimming and J lost 2 bases; unmatched junction nucleotides: 6. Germline CDR1 and CDR2: LNHDA and SQIVND (reference sequence). This CDR3 region has 15 residues. The CDR3 region is CASSAVGGAYNEQFF. In DNA, the CDR3 is TGTGCCAGTAGTGCGGTGGGAGGGGCCTACAATGAGCAGTTCTTC.